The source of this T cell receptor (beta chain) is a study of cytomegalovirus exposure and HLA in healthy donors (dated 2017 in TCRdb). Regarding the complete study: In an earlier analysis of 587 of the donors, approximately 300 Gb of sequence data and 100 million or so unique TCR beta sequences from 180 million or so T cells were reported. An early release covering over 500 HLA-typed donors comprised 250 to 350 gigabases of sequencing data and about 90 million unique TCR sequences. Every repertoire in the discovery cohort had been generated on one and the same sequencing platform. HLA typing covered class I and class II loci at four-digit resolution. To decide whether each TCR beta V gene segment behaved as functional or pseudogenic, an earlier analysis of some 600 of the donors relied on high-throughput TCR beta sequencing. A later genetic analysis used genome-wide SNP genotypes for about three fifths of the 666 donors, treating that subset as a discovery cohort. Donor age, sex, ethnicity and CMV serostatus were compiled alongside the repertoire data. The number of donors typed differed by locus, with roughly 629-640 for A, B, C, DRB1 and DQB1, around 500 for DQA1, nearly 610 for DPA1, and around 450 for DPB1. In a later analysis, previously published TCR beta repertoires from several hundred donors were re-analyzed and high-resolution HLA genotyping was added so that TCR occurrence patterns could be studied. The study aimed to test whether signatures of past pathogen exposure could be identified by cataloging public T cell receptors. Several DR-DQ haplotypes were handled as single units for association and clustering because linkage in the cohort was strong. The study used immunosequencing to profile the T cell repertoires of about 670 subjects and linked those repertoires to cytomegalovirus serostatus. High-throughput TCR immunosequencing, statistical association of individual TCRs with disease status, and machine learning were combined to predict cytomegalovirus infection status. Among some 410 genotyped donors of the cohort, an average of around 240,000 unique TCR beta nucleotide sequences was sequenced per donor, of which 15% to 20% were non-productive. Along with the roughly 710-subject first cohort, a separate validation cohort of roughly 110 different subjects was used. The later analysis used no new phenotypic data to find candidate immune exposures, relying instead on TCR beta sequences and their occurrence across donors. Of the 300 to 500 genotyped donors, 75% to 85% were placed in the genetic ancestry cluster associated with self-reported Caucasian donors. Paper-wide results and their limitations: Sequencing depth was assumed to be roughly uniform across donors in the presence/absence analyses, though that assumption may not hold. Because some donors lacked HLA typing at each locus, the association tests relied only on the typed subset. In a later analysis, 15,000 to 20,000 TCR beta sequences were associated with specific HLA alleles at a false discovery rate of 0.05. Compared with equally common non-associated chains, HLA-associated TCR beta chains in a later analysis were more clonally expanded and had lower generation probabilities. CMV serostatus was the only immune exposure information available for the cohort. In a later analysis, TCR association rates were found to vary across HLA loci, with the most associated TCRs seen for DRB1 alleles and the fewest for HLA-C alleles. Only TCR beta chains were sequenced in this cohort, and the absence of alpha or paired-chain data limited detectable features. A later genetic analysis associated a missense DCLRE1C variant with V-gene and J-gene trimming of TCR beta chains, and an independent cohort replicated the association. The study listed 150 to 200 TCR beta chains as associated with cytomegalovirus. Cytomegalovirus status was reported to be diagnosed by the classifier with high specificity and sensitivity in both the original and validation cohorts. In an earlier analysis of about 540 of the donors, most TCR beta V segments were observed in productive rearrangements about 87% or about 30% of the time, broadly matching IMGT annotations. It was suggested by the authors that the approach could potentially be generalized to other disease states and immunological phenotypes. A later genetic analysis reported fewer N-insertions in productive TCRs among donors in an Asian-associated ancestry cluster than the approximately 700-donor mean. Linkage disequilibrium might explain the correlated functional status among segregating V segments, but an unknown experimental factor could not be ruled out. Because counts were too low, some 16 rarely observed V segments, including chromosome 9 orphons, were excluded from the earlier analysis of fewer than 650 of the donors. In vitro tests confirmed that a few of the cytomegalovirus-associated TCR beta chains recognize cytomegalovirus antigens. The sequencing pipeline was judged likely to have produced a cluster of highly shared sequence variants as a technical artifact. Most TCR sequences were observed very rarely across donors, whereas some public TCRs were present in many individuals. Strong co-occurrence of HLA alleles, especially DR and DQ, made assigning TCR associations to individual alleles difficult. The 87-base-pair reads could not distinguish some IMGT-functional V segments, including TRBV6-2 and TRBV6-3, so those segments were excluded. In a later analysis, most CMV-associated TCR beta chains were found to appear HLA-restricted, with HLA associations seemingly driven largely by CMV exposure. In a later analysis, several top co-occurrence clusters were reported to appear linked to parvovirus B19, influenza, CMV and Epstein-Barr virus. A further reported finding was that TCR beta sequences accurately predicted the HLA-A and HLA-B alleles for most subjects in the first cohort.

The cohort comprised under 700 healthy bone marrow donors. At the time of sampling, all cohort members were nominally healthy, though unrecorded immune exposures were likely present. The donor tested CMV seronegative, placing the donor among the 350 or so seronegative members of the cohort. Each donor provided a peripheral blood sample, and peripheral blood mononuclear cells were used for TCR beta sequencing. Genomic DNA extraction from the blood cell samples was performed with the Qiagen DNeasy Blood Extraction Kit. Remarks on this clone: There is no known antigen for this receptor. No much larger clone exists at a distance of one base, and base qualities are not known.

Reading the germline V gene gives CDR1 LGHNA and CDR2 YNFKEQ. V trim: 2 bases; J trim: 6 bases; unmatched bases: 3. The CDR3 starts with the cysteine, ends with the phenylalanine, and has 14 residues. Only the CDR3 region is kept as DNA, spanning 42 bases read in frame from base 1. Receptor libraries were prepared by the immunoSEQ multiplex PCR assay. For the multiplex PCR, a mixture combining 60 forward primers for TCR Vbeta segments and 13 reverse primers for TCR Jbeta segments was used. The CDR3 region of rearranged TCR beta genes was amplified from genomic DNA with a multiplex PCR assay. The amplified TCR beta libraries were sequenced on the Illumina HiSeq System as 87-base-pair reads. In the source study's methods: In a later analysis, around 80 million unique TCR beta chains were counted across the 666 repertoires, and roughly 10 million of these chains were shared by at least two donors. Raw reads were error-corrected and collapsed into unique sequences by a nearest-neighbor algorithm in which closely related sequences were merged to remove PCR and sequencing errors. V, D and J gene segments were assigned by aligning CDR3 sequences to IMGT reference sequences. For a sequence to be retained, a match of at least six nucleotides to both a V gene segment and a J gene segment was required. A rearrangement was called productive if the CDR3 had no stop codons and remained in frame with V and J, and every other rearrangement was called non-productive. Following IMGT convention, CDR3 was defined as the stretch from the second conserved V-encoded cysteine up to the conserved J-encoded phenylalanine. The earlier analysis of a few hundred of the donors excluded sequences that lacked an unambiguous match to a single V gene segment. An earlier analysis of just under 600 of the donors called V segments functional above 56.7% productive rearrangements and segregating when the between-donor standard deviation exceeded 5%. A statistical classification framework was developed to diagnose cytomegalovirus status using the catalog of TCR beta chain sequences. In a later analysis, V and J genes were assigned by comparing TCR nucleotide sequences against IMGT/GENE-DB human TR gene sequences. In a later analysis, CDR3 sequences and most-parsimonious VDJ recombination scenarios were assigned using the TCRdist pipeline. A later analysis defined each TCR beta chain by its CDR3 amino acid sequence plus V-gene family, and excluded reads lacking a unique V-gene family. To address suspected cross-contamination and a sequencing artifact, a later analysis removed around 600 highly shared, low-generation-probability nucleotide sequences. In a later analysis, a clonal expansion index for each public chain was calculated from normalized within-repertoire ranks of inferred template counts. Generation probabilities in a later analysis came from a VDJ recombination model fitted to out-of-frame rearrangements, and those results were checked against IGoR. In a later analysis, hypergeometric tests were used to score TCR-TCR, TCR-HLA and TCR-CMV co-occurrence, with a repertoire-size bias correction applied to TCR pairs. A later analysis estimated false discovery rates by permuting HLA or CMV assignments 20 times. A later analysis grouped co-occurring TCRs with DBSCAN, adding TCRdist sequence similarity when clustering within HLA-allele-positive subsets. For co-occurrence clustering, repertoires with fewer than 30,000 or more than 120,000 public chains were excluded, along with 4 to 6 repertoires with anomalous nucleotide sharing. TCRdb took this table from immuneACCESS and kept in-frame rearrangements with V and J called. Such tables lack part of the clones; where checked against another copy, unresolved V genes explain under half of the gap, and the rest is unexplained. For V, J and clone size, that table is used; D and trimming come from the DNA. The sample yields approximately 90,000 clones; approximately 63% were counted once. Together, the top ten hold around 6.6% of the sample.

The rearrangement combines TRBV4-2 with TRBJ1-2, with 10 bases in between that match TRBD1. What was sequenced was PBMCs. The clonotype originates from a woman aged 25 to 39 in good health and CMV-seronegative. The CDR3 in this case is CASSQRGTGDGYTF. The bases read TGTGCCAGCAGCCAAAGGGGGACAGGGGATGGCTACACCTTC.